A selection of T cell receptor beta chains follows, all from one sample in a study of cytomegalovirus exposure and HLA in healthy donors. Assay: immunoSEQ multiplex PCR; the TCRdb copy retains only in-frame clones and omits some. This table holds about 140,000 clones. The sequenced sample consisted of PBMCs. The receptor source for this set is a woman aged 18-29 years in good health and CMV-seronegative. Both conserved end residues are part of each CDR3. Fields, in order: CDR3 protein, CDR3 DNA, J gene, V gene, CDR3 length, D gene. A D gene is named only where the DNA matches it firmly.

CDR3aa: CASSKERQYYNEQFF
CDR3nt: TGTGCCAGCAGCAAAGAGCGACAGTACTACAATGAGCAGTTCTTC
j_gene: TRBJ2-1
v_gene: TRBV21-1
len: 15
d_gene: NA

CDR3aa: CASSPPFRENTGELFF
CDR3nt: TGCGCCAGCAGCCCCCCTTTTCGAGAAAACACCGGGGAGCTGTTTTTT
j_gene: TRBJ2-2
v_gene: TRBV4-1
len: 16
d_gene: NA

CDR3aa: CASSVNGVLGGYEQYF
CDR3nt: TGTGCCAGCAGTGTCAACGGCGTCCTAGGGGGCTACGAGCAGTACTTC
j_gene: TRBJ2-7
v_gene: TRBV7-2
len: 16
d_gene: NA

CDR3aa: CASSEAGGTASYNSPLHF
CDR3nt: TGTGCCAGCAGTGAAGCTGGTGGGACTGCCTCCTATAATTCACCCCTCCACTTT
j_gene: TRBJ1-6
v_gene: TRBV2
len: 18
d_gene: NA

CDR3aa: CASGTGQNNQPQHF
CDR3nt: TGTGCTAGTGGGACCGGACAGAACAATCAGCCCCAGCATTTT
j_gene: TRBJ1-5
v_gene: TRBV12-5
len: 14
d_gene: NA

CDR3aa: CASSYWGLAGDNEQFF
CDR3nt: TGTGCCAGCAGTTACTGGGGACTAGCGGGAGACAATGAGCAGTTCTTC
j_gene: TRBJ2-1
v_gene: TRBV6-5
len: 16
d_gene: TRBD2

CDR3aa: CASSIEASEGAETQYF
CDR3nt: TGTGCCAGTAGTATAGAGGCCAGCGAGGGCGCGGAGACCCAGTACTTC
j_gene: TRBJ2-5
v_gene: TRBV19
len: 16
d_gene: NA

CDR3aa: CASSVDPSGRGEQYF
CDR3nt: TGTGCCAGCAGCGTAGACCCTAGCGGGAGGGGTGAGCAGTACTTC
j_gene: TRBJ2-7
v_gene: TRBV9
len: 15
d_gene: TRBD2

CDR3aa: CASSQDRRSPLHF
CDR3nt: TGTGCCAGCAGCCAAGATCGTAGATCACCCCTCCACTTT
j_gene: TRBJ1-6
v_gene: TRBV4-2
len: 13
d_gene: NA

CDR3aa: CASSLGLAGLLEQFF
CDR3nt: TGTGCCAGCAGCTTGGGGCTAGCGGGCCTCCTGGAGCAGTTCTTC
j_gene: TRBJ2-1
v_gene: TRBV5-6
len: 15
d_gene: TRBD2

CDR3aa: CASTTTSGGEGQPQHF
CDR3nt: TGTGCCAGTACTACAACCTCGGGGGGGGAAGGGCAGCCCCAGCATTTT
j_gene: TRBJ1-5
v_gene: TRBV19
len: 16
d_gene: NA

CDR3aa: CASSPGTVIQPQHF
CDR3nt: TGTGCCAGCAGTCCCGGGACAGTTATTCAGCCCCAGCATTTT
j_gene: TRBJ1-5
v_gene: TRBV6-1
len: 14
d_gene: TRBD1

CDR3aa: CASSPPTGQGGYTF
CDR3nt: TGTGCCAGCAGCCCTCCGACAGGGCAGGGAGGCTACACCTTC
j_gene: TRBJ1-2
v_gene: TRBV28
len: 14
d_gene: TRBD1

CDR3aa: CASSLAGGPGETQYF
CDR3nt: TGTGCCAGCAGCCTGGCGGGAGGGCCGGGGGAGACCCAGTACTTC
j_gene: TRBJ2-5
v_gene: TRBV7-7
len: 15
d_gene: TRBD2

CDR3aa: CASSQEKSTNYGYTF
CDR3nt: TGCGCCAGCAGCCAAGAGAAGAGTACTAACTATGGCTACACCTTC
j_gene: TRBJ1-2
v_gene: TRBV4-3
len: 15
d_gene: NA

CDR3aa: CASSSRRGYEQYF
CDR3nt: TGTGCCAGCAGTTCCAGACGGGGATACGAGCAGTACTTC
j_gene: TRBJ2-7
v_gene: TRBV27
len: 13
d_gene: NA

CDR3aa: CASSQDLAGGAYNEQFF
CDR3nt: TGTGCCAGCAGCCAAGATCTAGCGGGAGGGGCCTACAATGAGCAGTTCTTC
j_gene: TRBJ2-1
v_gene: TRBV4-2
len: 17
d_gene: TRBD2

CDR3aa: CAWTCTGEVGNQPQHF
CDR3nt: TGTGCCTGGACGTGCACAGGGGAGGTCGGCAATCAGCCCCAGCATTTT
j_gene: TRBJ1-5
v_gene: TRBV30
len: 16
d_gene: TRBD1

CDR3aa: CASSLGRGQGWGYTF
CDR3nt: TGTGCCAGCAGCTTAGGGCGGGGGCAGGGCTGGGGCTACACCTTC
j_gene: TRBJ1-2
v_gene: TRBV7-2
len: 15
d_gene: NA

CDR3aa: CASSMGRGLHNSPLHF
CDR3nt: TGTGCCAGTAGTATGGGCAGGGGGTTACATAATTCACCCCTCCACTTT
j_gene: TRBJ1-6
v_gene: TRBV19
len: 16
d_gene: TRBD1

CDR3aa: CASSSQGIYEQYF
CDR3nt: TGTGCCAGCAGCTCACAGGGTATCTACGAGCAGTACTTC
j_gene: TRBJ2-7
v_gene: TRBV7-2
len: 13
d_gene: NA

CDR3aa: CASSWAGGRPDTQYF
CDR3nt: TGTGCCAGTAGCTGGGCGGGCGGGAGGCCAGATACGCAGTATTTT
j_gene: TRBJ2-3
v_gene: TRBV19
len: 15
d_gene: TRBD2

CDR3aa: CASSFGGQNQPQHF
CDR3nt: TGTGCCAGCAGTTTCGGGGGGCAGAATCAGCCCCAGCATTTT
j_gene: TRBJ1-5
v_gene: TRBV27
len: 14
d_gene: NA

CDR3aa: CASSRGLAGGPYEQYF
CDR3nt: TGTGCCAGCAGCCGAGGACTAGCGGGAGGCCCCTACGAGCAGTACTTC
j_gene: TRBJ2-7
v_gene: TRBV11-1
len: 16
d_gene: TRBD2

CDR3aa: CASSSITDRTQPQHF
CDR3nt: TGTGCCAGCAGCTCCATCACGGACAGGACTCAGCCCCAGCATTTT
j_gene: TRBJ1-5
v_gene: TRBV5-6
len: 15
d_gene: TRBD1

CDR3aa: CASSGGQGLNEKLFF
CDR3nt: TGTGCCAGCAGCGGAGGACAGGGCCTTAATGAAAAACTGTTTTTT
j_gene: TRBJ1-4
v_gene: TRBV9
len: 15
d_gene: TRBD1

CDR3aa: CASSVGDRIHEQFF
CDR3nt: TGTGCCAGCAGCGTAGGGGACAGAATTCATGAGCAGTTCTTC
j_gene: TRBJ2-1
v_gene: TRBV9
len: 14
d_gene: TRBD1

CDR3aa: CASSISGQGARVGEQFF
CDR3nt: TGTGCCAGTAGTATAAGTGGACAGGGGGCGCGGGTAGGTGAGCAGTTCTTC
j_gene: TRBJ2-1
v_gene: TRBV19
len: 17
d_gene: TRBD1

CDR3aa: CAWRVTPYFEAFF
CDR3nt: TGTGCCTGGAGAGTGACACCCTATTTTGAAGCTTTCTTT
j_gene: TRBJ1-1
v_gene: TRBV30
len: 13
d_gene: NA

CDR3aa: CASSTIYRGDGYTF
CDR3nt: TGTGCCAGTAGTACGATATACAGGGGTGATGGCTACACCTTC
j_gene: TRBJ1-2
v_gene: TRBV19
len: 14
d_gene: TRBD1

CDR3aa: CASAGGTYNEQFF
CDR3nt: TGTGCCAGCGCGGGAGGCACCTACAATGAGCAGTTCTTC
j_gene: TRBJ2-1
v_gene: TRBV9
len: 13
d_gene: TRBD2

CDR3aa: CASQLGQGFAETQYF
CDR3nt: TGTGCCAGCCAACTCGGACAGGGGTTCGCAGAGACCCAGTACTTC
j_gene: TRBJ2-5
v_gene: TRBV6-1
len: 15
d_gene: TRBD1

CDR3aa: CASSSPDRKYNEQFF
CDR3nt: TGTGCCAGCAGCTCCCCGGACAGGAAATACAATGAGCAGTTCTTC
j_gene: TRBJ2-1
v_gene: TRBV7-7
len: 15
d_gene: TRBD1

CDR3aa: CASSSAGRTYNEQFF
CDR3nt: TGTGCCAGCAGCTCCGCGGGGCGGACCTACAATGAGCAGTTCTTC
j_gene: TRBJ2-1
v_gene: TRBV5-8
len: 15
d_gene: NA

CDR3aa: CASSCLSGAEYEQYF
CDR3nt: TGTGCCAGCAGCTGCCTGAGCGGGGCGGAGTACGAGCAGTACTTC
j_gene: TRBJ2-7
v_gene: TRBV13
len: 15
d_gene: TRBD2

CDR3aa: CASSAGHQTNYGYTF
CDR3nt: TGTGCCAGCAGCGCGGGACACCAGACTAACTATGGCTACACCTTC
j_gene: TRBJ1-2
v_gene: TRBV9
len: 15
d_gene: NA

CDR3aa: CASSADRGYTEQYF
CDR3nt: TGTGCCAGCAGTGCCGACAGGGGGTATACCGAGCAGTACTTC
j_gene: TRBJ2-7
v_gene: TRBV6-5
len: 14
d_gene: TRBD1

CDR3aa: CASSPPVQGENEQYF
CDR3nt: TGTGCCAGCTCACCACCGGTGCAGGGGGAAAACGAGCAGTACTTC
j_gene: TRBJ2-7
v_gene: TRBV18
len: 15
d_gene: TRBD1

CDR3aa: CASSLDQGPYNEQFF
CDR3nt: TGTGCCAGCAGCTTAGATCAGGGCCCCTACAATGAGCAGTTCTTC
j_gene: TRBJ2-1
v_gene: TRBV11-3
len: 15
d_gene: NA

CDR3aa: CASSQDRDTQYF
CDR3nt: TGCGCCAGCAGCCAAGACAGAGATACGCAGTATTTT
j_gene: TRBJ2-3
v_gene: TRBV5-1
len: 12
d_gene: NA

CDR3aa: CASSSGQGIGTDTQYF
CDR3nt: TGTGCCAGCAGCTCGGGACAGGGTATCGGCACAGATACGCAGTATTTT
j_gene: TRBJ2-3
v_gene: TRBV11-2
len: 16
d_gene: TRBD1

CDR3aa: CASSLGARANTEAFF
CDR3nt: TGTGCCAGCAGCTTAGGGGCCAGGGCGAACACTGAAGCTTTCTTT
j_gene: TRBJ1-1
v_gene: TRBV5-5
len: 15
d_gene: NA

CDR3aa: CASSRLVSSYNEQFF
CDR3nt: TGTGCCAGCAGCAGACTTGTGAGCTCCTACAATGAGCAGTTCTTC
j_gene: TRBJ2-1
v_gene: TRBV11-2
len: 15
d_gene: NA

CDR3aa: CASSLDQGTALSYEQYF
CDR3nt: TGTGCCAGCAGCTTAGATCAGGGGACAGCCTTGTCCTACGAGCAGTACTTC
j_gene: TRBJ2-7
v_gene: TRBV11-2
len: 17
d_gene: TRBD1

CDR3aa: CASSYSKPDTEAFF
CDR3nt: TGTGCCAGCAGTTACTCGAAACCAGACACTGAAGCTTTCTTT
j_gene: TRBJ1-1
v_gene: TRBV6-5
len: 14
d_gene: NA